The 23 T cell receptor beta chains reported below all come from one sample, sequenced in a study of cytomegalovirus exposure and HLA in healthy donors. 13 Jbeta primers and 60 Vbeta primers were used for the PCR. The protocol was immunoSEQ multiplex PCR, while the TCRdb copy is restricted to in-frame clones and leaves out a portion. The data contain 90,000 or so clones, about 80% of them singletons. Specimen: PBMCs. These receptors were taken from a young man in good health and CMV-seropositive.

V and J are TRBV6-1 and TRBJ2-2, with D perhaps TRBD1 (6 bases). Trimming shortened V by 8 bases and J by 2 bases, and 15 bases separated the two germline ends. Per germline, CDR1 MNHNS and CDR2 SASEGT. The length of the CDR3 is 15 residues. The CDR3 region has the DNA TGTGCCAGCCGTCCCGGGACACCAAACACCGGGGAGCTGTTTTTT. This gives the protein CASRPGTPNTGELFF.

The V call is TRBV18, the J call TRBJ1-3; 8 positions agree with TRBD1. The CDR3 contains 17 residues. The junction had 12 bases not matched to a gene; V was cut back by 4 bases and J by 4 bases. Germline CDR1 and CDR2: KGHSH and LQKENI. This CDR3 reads CASSLGTGPAPGNTIYF. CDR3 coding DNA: TGTGCCAGCTCACTTGGGACAGGCCCGGCACCGGGAAACACCATATATTTT.

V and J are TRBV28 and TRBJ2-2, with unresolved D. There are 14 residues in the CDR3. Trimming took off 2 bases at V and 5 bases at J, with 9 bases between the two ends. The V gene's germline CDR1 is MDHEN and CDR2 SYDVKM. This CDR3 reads CASSLLLSTGELFF. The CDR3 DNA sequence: TGTGCCAGCAGTTTACTCCTATCAACCGGGGAGCTGTTTTTT.

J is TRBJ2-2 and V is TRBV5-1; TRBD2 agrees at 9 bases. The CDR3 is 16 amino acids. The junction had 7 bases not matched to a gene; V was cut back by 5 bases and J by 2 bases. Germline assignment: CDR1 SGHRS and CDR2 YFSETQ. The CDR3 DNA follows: TGCGCCAGCAGACTTAGCGGGGGCATTAACACCGGGGAGCTGTTTTTT. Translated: CASRLSGGINTGELFF.

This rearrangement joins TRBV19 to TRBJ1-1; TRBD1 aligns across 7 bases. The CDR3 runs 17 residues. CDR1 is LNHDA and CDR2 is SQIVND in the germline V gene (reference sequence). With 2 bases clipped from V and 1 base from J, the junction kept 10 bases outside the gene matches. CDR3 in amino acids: CASSISGGGSWNTEAFF. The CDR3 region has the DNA TGTGCCAGTAGTATATCAGGGGGTGGATCATGGAACACTGAAGCTTTCTTT.

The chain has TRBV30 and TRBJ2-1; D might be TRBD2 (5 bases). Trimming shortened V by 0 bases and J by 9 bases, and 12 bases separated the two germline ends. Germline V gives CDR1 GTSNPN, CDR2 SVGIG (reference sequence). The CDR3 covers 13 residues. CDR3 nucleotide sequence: TGTGCCTGGAGTGTAACGCCCGAGGGTGAGCAGTTCTTC. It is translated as CAWSVTPEGEQFF.

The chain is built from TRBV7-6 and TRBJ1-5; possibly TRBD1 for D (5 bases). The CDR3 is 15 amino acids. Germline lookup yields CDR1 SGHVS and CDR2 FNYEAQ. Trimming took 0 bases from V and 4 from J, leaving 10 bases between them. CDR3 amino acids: CASSLALGLNQPQHF. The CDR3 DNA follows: TGTGCCAGCAGCTTAGCACTGGGGCTTAATCAGCCCCAGCATTTT.

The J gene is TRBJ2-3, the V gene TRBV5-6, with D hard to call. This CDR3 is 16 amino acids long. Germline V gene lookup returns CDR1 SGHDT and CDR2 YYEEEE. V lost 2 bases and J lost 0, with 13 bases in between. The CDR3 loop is CASSFPRGTSTDTQYF. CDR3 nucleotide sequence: TGTGCCAGCAGCTTTCCCCGAGGTACTAGCACAGATACGCAGTATTTT.

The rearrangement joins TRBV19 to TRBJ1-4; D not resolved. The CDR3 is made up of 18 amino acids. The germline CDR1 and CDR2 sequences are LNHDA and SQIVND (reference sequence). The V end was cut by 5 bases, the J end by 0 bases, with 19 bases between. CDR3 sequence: CASSERLGGYATNEKLFF. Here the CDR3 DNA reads TGTGCCAGTAGTGAACGACTCGGCGGATACGCAACTAATGAAAAACTGTTTTTT. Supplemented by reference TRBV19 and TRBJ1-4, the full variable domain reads DGGITQSPKYLFRKEGQNVTLSCEQNLNHDAMYWYRQDPGQGLRLIYYSQIVNDFQKGDIAEGYSVSREKKESFPLTVTSAQKNPTAFYLCASSERLGGYATNEKLFFGSGTQLSVL.

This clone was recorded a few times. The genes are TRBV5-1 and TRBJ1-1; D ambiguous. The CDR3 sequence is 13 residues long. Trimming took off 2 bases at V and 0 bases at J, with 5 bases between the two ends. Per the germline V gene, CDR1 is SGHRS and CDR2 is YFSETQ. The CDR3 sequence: CASSFEMNTEAFF. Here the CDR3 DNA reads TGCGCCAGCAGCTTCGAGATGAACACTGAAGCTTTCTTT.

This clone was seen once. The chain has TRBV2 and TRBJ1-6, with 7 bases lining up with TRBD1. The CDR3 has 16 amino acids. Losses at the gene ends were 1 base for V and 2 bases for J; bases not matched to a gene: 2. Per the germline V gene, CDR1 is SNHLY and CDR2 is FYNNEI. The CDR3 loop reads CASSEEGQTYNSPLHF. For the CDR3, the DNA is TGTGCCAGCAGTGAAGAGGGACAGACCTATAATTCACCCCTCCACTTT. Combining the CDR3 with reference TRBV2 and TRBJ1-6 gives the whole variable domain EPEVTQTPSHQVTQMGQEVILRCVPISNHLYFYWYRQILGQKVEFLVSFYNNEISEKSEIFDDQFSVERPDGSNFTLKIRSTKLEDSAMYFCASSEEGQTYNSPLHFGNGTRLTVT.

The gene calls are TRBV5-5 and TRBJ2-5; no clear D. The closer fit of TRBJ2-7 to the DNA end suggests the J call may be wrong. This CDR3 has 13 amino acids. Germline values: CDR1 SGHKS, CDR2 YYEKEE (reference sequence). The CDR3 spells CASSLNRNYEQYF. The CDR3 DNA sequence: TGTGCCAGCAGCTTGAACCGAAACTACGAGCAGTACTTC.

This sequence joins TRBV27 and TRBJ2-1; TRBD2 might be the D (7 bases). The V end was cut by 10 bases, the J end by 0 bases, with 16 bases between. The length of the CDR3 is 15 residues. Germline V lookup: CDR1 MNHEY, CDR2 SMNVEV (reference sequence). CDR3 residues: CATHRGASSYNEQFF. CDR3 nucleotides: TGTGCCACCCATCGGGGGGCTAGCTCCTACAATGAGCAGTTCTTC.

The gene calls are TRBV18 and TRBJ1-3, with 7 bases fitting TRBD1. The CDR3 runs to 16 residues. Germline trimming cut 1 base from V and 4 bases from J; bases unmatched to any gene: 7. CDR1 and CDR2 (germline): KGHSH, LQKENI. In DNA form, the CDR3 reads TGTGCCAGCTCACCACTGGAGAGGGGGCCCGGAAACACCATATATTTT. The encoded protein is CASSPLERGPGNTIYF.

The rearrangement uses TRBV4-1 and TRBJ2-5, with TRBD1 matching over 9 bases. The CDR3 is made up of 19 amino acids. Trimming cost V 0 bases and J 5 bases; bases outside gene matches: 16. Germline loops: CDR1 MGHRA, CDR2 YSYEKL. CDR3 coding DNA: TGCGCCAGCAGCCAAGAGGGTCCCTCCGGGACAGGGTGGTTGGAGACCCAGTACTTC. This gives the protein CASSQEGPSGTGWLETQYF.

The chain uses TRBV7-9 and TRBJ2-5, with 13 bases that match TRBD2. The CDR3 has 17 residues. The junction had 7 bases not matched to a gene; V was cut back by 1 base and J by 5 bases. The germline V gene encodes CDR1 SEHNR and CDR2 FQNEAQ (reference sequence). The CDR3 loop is CASSLGTSGSGMETQYF. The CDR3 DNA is TGTGCCAGCAGCTTAGGGACTAGCGGGAGCGGGATGGAGACCCAGTACTTC.

CDR3 sequence: CASSPGQPSYGYTF. The DNA for the CDR3 is TGTGCCAGCAGCCCGGGACAGCCCTCCTATGGCTACACCTTC. The chain recombines TRBV27 with TRBJ1-2, with TRBD1 identical over 7 bases. J was trimmed by 4 bases and V by 6 bases; bases with no gene match: 8. Germline CDR1 is MNHEY and CDR2 is SMNVEV (reference sequence). The length of the CDR3 is 14 residues.

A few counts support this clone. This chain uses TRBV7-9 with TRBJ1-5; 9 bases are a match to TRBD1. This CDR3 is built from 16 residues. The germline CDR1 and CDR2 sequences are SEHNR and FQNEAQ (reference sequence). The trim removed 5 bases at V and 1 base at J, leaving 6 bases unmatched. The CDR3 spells CASSGPTGGSNQPQHF. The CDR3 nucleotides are TGTGCCAGCAGCGGACCGACAGGGGGAAGCAATCAGCCCCAGCATTTT.

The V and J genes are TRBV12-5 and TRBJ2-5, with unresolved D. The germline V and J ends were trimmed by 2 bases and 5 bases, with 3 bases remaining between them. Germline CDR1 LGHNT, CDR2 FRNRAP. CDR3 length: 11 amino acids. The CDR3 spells CASGLRETQYF. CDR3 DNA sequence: TGTGCTAGTGGTTTGCGGGAGACCCAGTACTTC.

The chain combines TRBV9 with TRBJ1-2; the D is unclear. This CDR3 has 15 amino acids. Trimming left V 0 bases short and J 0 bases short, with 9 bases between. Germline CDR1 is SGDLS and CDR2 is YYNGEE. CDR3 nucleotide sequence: TGTGCCAGCAGCGTAGGAGGCGGGACTAACTATGGCTACACCTTC. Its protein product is CASSVGGGTNYGYTF.

CDR3 region: CASRPTSGATYNEQFF. The CDR3, as DNA: TGTGCCAGCAGACCGACTAGCGGGGCTACATACAATGAGCAGTTCTTC. V gene TRBV6-6 combines with J gene TRBJ2-1; 11 bases are shared with TRBD2. The germline gives CDR1 MNHNY, CDR2 SVGAGI (reference sequence). The CDR3 has 16 amino acids. After removal of 6 bases from V and 4 bases from J, the junction contained 8 bases not matched to a gene.

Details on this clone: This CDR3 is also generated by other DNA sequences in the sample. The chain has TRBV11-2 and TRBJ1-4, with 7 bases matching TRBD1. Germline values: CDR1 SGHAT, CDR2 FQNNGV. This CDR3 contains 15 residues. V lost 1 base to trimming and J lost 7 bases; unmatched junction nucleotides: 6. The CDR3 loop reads CASSLGDRDIEKLFF. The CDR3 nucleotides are TGTGCCAGCAGCTTAGGTGACAGGGATATTGAAAAACTGTTTTTT.

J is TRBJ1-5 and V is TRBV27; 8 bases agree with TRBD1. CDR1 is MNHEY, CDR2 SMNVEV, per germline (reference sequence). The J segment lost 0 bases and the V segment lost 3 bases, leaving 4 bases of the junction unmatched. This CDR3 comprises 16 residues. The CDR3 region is CASSFTGGYSNQPQHF. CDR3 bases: TGTGCCAGCAGTTTTACAGGGGGATATAGCAATCAGCCCCAGCATTTT.